This passage covers 21 T cell receptor beta chains from one sample sequenced in a study of OX40 agonist ivuxolimab in advanced cancers. The protocol was immunoSEQ multiplex PCR, while the TCRdb copy is restricted to in-frame clones and leaves out a portion. The data contain tens of thousands of clones, around 86% of them singletons. The sample consisted of CD4+ or CD8+ T cells sorted from blood, taken in a trial of the OX40 agonist ivuxolimab. All receptors come from an adult with an advanced solid tumor such as melanoma, head and neck, liver or kidney cancer.

This chain joins TRBV11-1 and TRBJ2-3; the D gene is possibly TRBD2 (6 bases). The CDR3 contains 15 residues. V dropped 5 bases and J dropped 0 bases, with 12 bases sitting between them. CDR1 and CDR2 (germline): SGHAT, FQDESV (reference sequence). CDR3: CASSRGTRSTDTQYF. The CDR3 bases are TGTGCCAGCAGCCGTGGGACTCGGAGCACAGATACGCAGTATTTT.

The chain is built from TRBV5-1 and TRBJ2-5; tentative D call: TRBD1 (6 bases). Per germline, CDR1 SGHRS and CDR2 YFSETQ. CDR3 length: 14 amino acids. V dropped 4 bases and J dropped 5 bases, with 15 bases sitting between them. CDR3 loop: CASSDRQAGETQYF. As DNA, the CDR3 is TGCGCCAGCAGCGATAGACAGGCAGGGGAGACCCAGTACTTC.

This sequence joins TRBV7-9 and TRBJ2-1; 8 bases map to TRBD2. V lost 7 bases to trimming and J lost 3 bases; unmatched junction nucleotides: 11. The CDR3 spans 16 residues. Germline V gene lookup returns CDR1 SEHNR and CDR2 FQNEAQ (reference sequence). CDR3 amino acids: CASTKSGGLLYNEQFF. In nucleotides, the CDR3 is TGTGCCAGCACCAAGAGCGGGGGCCTTCTCTACAATGAGCAGTTCTTC.

The genes are TRBV7-2 and TRBJ2-1; D is unclear. CDR1 SGHTA and CDR2 FQGNSA come from the germline V gene. The V end lost 1 base, the J end lost 5 bases, and 9 bases lay between the germline ends. This CDR3 is 14 amino acids long. In nucleotides, the CDR3 is TGTGCCAGCAGCTTAGGGGGTACGGACAATGAGCAGTTCTTC. Encoded protein: CASSLGGTDNEQFF.

The chain joins TRBV19 to TRBJ2-7; 8 bases match TRBD1. The CDR3 is 13 residues long. Germline V gene sequence: CDR1 LNHDA, CDR2 SQIVND (reference sequence). V trimming: 2 bases; J trimming: 3 bases; junction bases outside the gene matches: 0. The CDR3 loop is CASSITGGYEQYF. The CDR3 nucleotides read TGTGCCAGTAGTATAACAGGGGGCTACGAGCAGTACTTC.

The chain combines TRBV7-2 with TRBJ2-5; 15 bases match TRBD2. J lost 3 bases, V lost 3 bases, and 8 bases had no gene match. The germline gives CDR1 SGHTA, CDR2 FQGNSA. This CDR3 spans 18 amino acids. CDR3 bases: TGTGCCAGCAGCTTGGGACTAGCGGGGGGCCGCATCAAAGAGACCCAGTACTTC. Its translation: CASSLGLAGGRIKETQYF.

The chain has TRBV11-2 and TRBJ2-2, with a tentative D call TRBD1 (7 bases). This CDR3 is built from 17 residues. Between the trimmed V and J ends, which lost 2 bases and 1 base, there was a span of 14 bases. Germline assignment: CDR1 SGHAT and CDR2 FQNNGV. The CDR3 spells CASSLMAGQRNTGELFF. Written as DNA, the CDR3 is TGTGCCAGCAGCTTAATGGCGGGACAGAGGAACACCGGGGAGCTGTTTTTT.

In regard to this clone: Its ends do not fully match the called genes, so a read error is possible. The V gene is TRBV7-7, the J gene TRBJ2-5; 10 bases match TRBD2. This CDR3 has 16 amino acids. Germline CDR1 reads SSHAT; CDR2 reads FNYEAQ (reference sequence). CDR3 in amino acids: CASSLARAGGQETQYF. The CDR3 DNA reads as TGTGCTAGCAGCTTAGCGCGAGCGGGGGGGCAGGAGACCCAGTACTTC.

The chain links TRBV5-6 to TRBJ1-5; 8 nucleotides agree with TRBD1. The CDR3 loop spans 16 amino acids. Germline CDR1 SGHDT, CDR2 YYEEEE. V was clipped by 2 bases and J by 4 bases; unmatched bases: 8. CDR3 bases: TGTGCCAGCAGCTTATGGACAGGGAGTAGAAATCAGCCCCAGCATTTT. This translates into CASSLWTGSRNQPQHF. Full variable domain (rest looked up from reference TRBV5-6 and TRBJ1-5): DAGVTQSPTHLIKTRGQQVTLRCSPKSGHDTVSWYQQALGQGPQFIFQYYEEEERQRGNFPDRFSGHQFPNYSSELNVNALLLGDSALYLCASSLWTGSRNQPQHFGDGTRLSIL.

The chain is built from TRBV4-1 and TRBJ1-2; D uncertain. V lost 0 bases to trimming and J lost 5 bases, with 16 bases between them. Germline lookup yields CDR1 MGHRA and CDR2 YSYEKL. The CDR3 has 16 amino acids. The CDR3 loop reads CASSQERVKVSYGYTF. CDR3 nucleotides: TGCGCCAGCAGCCAAGAAAGGGTCAAGGTTTCTTATGGCTACACCTTC.

The genes are TRBV7-9 and TRBJ1-3, with D hard to call. V was trimmed by 1 base and J by 7 bases, leaving 11 bases between them. This CDR3 has 14 amino acids. Germline V gives CDR1 SEHNR, CDR2 FQNEAQ (reference sequence). The CDR3, as DNA: TGTGCCAGCAGCTTAGGAGCAGGTGCGAACACCATATATTTT. Translated, it gives CASSLGAGANTIYF.

The chain has TRBV6-1 and TRBJ1-5; D is unresolved. CDR3 size: 14 residues. The V end was cut by 7 bases, the J end by 0 bases, with 10 bases between. Germline-derived CDR1 and CDR2 are MNHNS and SASEGT. The CDR3 loop is CASIKQNSNQPQHF. The CDR3 region has the DNA TGTGCCAGCATCAAGCAGAATAGCAATCAGCCCCAGCATTTT.

V gene TRBV7-9 combines with J gene TRBJ1-1; D possibly corresponds to TRBD1 (5 bases). With 4 bases removed from V and 1 base from J, the gap between germline ends came to 19 bases. The germline V gene encodes CDR1 SEHNR and CDR2 FQNEAQ (reference sequence). The CDR3 is made up of 17 amino acids. CDR3 sequence (DNA): TGTGCCAGCAGCTCATCCGGGTGGGGCAGGCGGAACACTGAAGCTTTCTTT. Translating it yields CASSSSGWGRRNTEAFF.

The gene calls are TRBV6-1 and TRBJ1-2, with D hard to call. Germline V gene lookup returns CDR1 MNHNS and CDR2 SASEGT. The CDR3 sequence is 14 residues long. V was shortened by 1 base and J by 2 bases, with 8 bases between the two germline ends. CDR3 sequence reads: CASSEVPGNYGYTF. The CDR3 nucleotides read TGTGCCAGCAGTGAAGTCCCCGGGAACTATGGCTACACCTTC.

The V gene is TRBV5-1, the J gene TRBJ1-1, with D unclear. Germline V lookup: CDR1 SGHRS, CDR2 YFSETQ. V lost 0 bases and J 0 bases, leaving 6 bases between the germline ends. The CDR3 consists of 14 residues. This CDR3 reads CASSLVSLNTEAFF. The CDR3 bases are TGCGCCAGCAGCTTGGTTTCGTTGAACACTGAAGCTTTCTTT.

V usage is TRBV19 and J usage is TRBJ2-7, with TRBD2 as a possible D gene (5 bases). Germline V gene data show CDR1 as LNHDA and CDR2 as SQIVND (reference sequence). Trimming cost V 2 bases and J 4 bases, with 15 bases left between them. The CDR3 runs to 15 residues. The CDR3: CASSITGRPLYEQYF. The CDR3 DNA reads as TGTGCCAGTAGTATAACGGGGAGACCCCTTTACGAGCAGTACTTC.

There are a few counts of this clone. The chain combines TRBV7-9 with TRBJ1-1, with TRBD1 matching 8 bases. After removal of 4 bases from V and 1 base from J, the junction contained 2 bases not matched to a gene. Germline loops: CDR1 SEHNR, CDR2 FQNEAQ (reference sequence). CDR3 size: 14 residues. In nucleotides, the CDR3 is TGTGCCAGCAGCTCAGGGACAGGGAACACTGAAGCTTTCTTT. It codes for CASSSGTGNTEAFF. The full variable domain, with the rest looked up from reference TRBV7-9 and TRBJ1-1, is DTGVSQNPRHKITKRGQNVTFRCDPISEHNRLYWYRQTLGQGPEFLTYFQNEAQLEKSRLLSDRFSAERPKGSFSTLEIQRTEQGDSAMYLCASSSGTGNTEAFFGQGTRLTVV.

CDR3 residues: CASSLGTGNYNEQFF. CDR3 bases: TGCGCCAGCAGCTTGGGAACAGGGAACTACAATGAGCAGTTCTTC. The V and J genes are TRBV5-1 and TRBJ2-1, with D perhaps matching TRBD1 (6 bases). The germline CDR1 and CDR2 sequences are SGHRS and YFSETQ. Trimming took 0 bases from V and 3 from J, leaving 10 bases between them. CDR3 size: 15 residues.

This clone was observed a single time. This chain connects TRBV11-3 to TRBJ2-5, with TRBD2 matching over 8 bases. Per germline, CDR1 SGHNT and CDR2 YENEEA. CDR3 length: 15 amino acids. Trimming cost V 3 bases and J 4 bases; bases outside gene matches: 7. The CDR3 loop is CASSFGGAAAETQYF. CDR3 in DNA: TGTGCCAGCAGCTTCGGGGGGGCGGCGGCAGAGACCCAGTACTTC.

The chain carries TRBV18 and TRBJ2-3, with D possibly TRBD1 on 5 matching bases. Germline CDR1 KGHSH, CDR2 LQKENI. CDR3 length: 12 residues. Trimming pared 3 bases from V and 5 bases from J, leaving 6 bases between. In nucleotides, the CDR3 is TGTGCCAGCTCACCCACAGGAGATACGCAGTATTTT. Translation gives CASSPTGDTQYF.

This clone was detected only a few times. The CDR3 region is CASSSPYNEQFF. CDR3 nucleotides: TGTGCCAGCAGCTCCCCTTACAATGAGCAGTTCTTC. The rearrangement uses TRBV7-9 and TRBJ2-1; no definite D call. CDR1 is SEHNR and CDR2 is FQNEAQ in the germline V gene (reference sequence). V was cut by 4 bases and J by 4 bases, with 5 bases left in between. This CDR3 region has 12 residues.